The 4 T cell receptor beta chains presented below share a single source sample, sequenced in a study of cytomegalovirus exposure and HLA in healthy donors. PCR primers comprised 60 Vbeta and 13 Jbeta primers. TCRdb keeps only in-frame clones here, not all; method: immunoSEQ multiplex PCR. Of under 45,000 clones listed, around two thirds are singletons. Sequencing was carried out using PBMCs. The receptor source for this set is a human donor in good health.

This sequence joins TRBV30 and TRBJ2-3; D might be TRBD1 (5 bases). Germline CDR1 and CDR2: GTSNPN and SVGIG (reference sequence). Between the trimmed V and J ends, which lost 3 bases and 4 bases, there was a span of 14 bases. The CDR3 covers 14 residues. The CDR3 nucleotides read TGTGCCTGGAGCTACGCAGGGAACTCAGATACGCAGTATTTT. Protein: CAWSYAGNSDTQYF.

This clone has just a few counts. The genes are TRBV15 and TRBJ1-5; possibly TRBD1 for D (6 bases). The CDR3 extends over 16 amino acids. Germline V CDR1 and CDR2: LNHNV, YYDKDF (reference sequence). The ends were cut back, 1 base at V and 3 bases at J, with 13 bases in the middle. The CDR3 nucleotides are TGTGCCACCAGCAGAGTGGGCAGGGGTAACAATCAGCCCCAGCATTTT. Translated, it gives CATSRVGRGNNQPQHF.

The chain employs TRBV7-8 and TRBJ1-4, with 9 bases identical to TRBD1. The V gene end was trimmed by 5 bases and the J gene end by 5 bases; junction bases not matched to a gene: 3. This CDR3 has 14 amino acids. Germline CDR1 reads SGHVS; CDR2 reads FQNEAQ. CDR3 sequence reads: CASSRDRGNEKLFF. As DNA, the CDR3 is TGTGCCAGCAGCCGTGACAGGGGGAATGAAAAACTGTTTTTT.

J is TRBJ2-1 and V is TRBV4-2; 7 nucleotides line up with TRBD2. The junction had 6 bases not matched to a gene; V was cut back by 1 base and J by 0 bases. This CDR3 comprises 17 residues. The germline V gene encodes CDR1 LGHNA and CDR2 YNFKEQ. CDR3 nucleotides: TGTGCCAGCAGCCAAGTTGTGGGGGGGGGCTCCTACAATGAGCAGTTCTTC. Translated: CASSQVVGGGSYNEQFF.